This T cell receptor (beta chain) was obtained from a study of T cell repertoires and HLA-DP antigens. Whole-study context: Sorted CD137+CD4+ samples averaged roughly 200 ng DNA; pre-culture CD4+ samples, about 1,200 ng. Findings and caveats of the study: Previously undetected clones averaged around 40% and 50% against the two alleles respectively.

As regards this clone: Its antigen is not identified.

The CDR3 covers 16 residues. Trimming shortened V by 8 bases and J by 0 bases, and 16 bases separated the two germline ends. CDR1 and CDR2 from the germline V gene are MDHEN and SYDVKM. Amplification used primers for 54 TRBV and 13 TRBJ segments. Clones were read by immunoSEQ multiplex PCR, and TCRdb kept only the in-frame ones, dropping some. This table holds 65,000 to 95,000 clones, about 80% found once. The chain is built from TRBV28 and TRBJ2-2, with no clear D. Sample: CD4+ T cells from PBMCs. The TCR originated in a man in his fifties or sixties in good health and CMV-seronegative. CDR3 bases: TGTGCCAGCGGCCCCCCAGGTTTCTCGAACACCGGGGAGCTGTTTTTT. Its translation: CASGPPGFSNTGELFF.